This passage covers 15 T cell receptor beta chains from one sample sequenced in a study of cytomegalovirus exposure and HLA in healthy donors. The study ran its PCR with 60 Vbeta and 13 Jbeta primers. Profiling relied on immunoSEQ multiplex PCR, and the TCRdb table lists in-frame clones only, not all of them. This sample has over 130,000 clones; more than 75% occur once, and the top ten carry 3% to 4%. Sequencing was done on a sample of PBMCs. Receptors originate from a human donor in good health.

The V and J genes are TRBV7-9 and TRBJ1-1; 7 bases line up with TRBD1. This CDR3 comprises 16 residues. The germline V gene has CDR1 SEHNR and CDR2 FQNEAQ (reference sequence). V was clipped by 6 bases and J by 1 base; unmatched bases: 11. The DNA for the CDR3 is TGTGCCAGCAGTAGTCGGACCGGGACAGAGAACACTGAAGCTTTCTTT. This gives the protein CASSSRTGTENTEAFF.

The CDR3 bases are TGTGCCAGCAGCCCCCGGACAGGGAGGACAGATACGCAGTATTTT. This gives the protein CASSPRTGRTDTQYF. The V call is TRBV7-2, the J call TRBJ2-3; 8 bases map to TRBD1. This CDR3 spans 15 amino acids. J was trimmed by 3 bases and V by 5 bases; bases with no gene match: 7. The germline gives CDR1 SGHTA, CDR2 FQGNSA.

This clone appeared a few times. The chain employs TRBV10-3 and TRBJ2-5; TRBD1 aligns across 7 bases. The V gene's germline CDR1 is ENHRY and CDR2 SYGVKD. The trim removed 8 bases at V and 1 base at J, leaving 10 bases unmatched. CDR3 length: 15 residues. The CDR3 nucleotides are TGTGCCATCCCCCGACAGGGAAAGCCCCAAGAGACCCAGTACTTC. Its translation: CAIPRQGKPQETQYF.

The chain employs TRBV4-1 and TRBJ2-7, with D perhaps matching TRBD2 (5 bases). The germline V gene encodes CDR1 MGHRA and CDR2 YSYEKL. The germline V and J ends were trimmed by 0 bases and 6 bases, with 6 bases remaining between them. This CDR3 is built from 12 residues. CDR3 in amino acids: CASSQDGSEQYF. CDR3 DNA: TGCGCCAGCAGCCAAGATGGGAGCGAGCAGTACTTC.

This clone turned up a few times. The J gene is TRBJ1-1, the V gene TRBV4-1; TRBD1 matches at 9 bases. Trimming cost V 4 bases and J 5 bases; bases outside gene matches: 5. From germline, CDR1 is MGHRA and CDR2 YSYEKL. The CDR3 extends over 14 amino acids. The CDR3 DNA sequence: TGCGCCAGCAGCCTCGGGACAGGGAGAACTGAAGCTTTCTTT. The encoded protein is CASSLGTGRTEAFF.

CDR3 sequence: CASRTTGGSNTEAFF. DNA for the CDR3: TGTGCCAGCAGGACGACAGGGGGATCGAACACTGAAGCTTTCTTT. This rearrangement joins TRBV7-3 to TRBJ1-1; the match to TRBD1 covers 9 bases. The CDR3 spans 15 residues. With V trimmed by 6 bases and J by 1 base, 6 bases remained unmatched. Germline CDR1 is SGHTA and CDR2 is FQGTGA.

This chain uses TRBV4-1 with TRBJ1-1; D gene uncertain. V lost 3 bases to trimming and J lost 7 bases, with 18 bases between them. The CDR3 runs 15 residues. The germline V gene has CDR1 MGHRA and CDR2 YSYEKL. The DNA of the CDR3 is TGCGCCAGCAGCCACGGGCCTAACGAGGGTATTGAAGCTTTCTTT. This translates into CASSHGPNEGIEAFF.

This clone turned up a few times. The genes are TRBV4-2 and TRBJ1-4; D call uncertain. Trimming stripped 0 bases from V and 8 bases from J, with 13 bases between. The CDR3 is 15 amino acids. Per germline, CDR1 LGHNA and CDR2 YNFKEQ. CDR3 nucleotides: TGTGCCAGCAGCCAAGACCAGGCTATGAACGAAAAACTGTTTTTT. This translates into CASSQDQAMNEKLFF.

V and J are TRBV30 and TRBJ2-5; the match to TRBD1 covers 7 bases. V dropped 5 bases and J dropped 5; count of bases not matched to a gene: 8. The CDR3 is 13 amino acids. The germline V gene has CDR1 GTSNPN and CDR2 SVGIG (reference sequence). CDR3 DNA sequence: TGTGCCTGGGCTGTGAGGGGGCGGGAGACCCAGTACTTC. Translating it yields CAWAVRGRETQYF. Variable domain in full (rest from reference TRBV30 and TRBJ2-5): SQTIHQWPATLVQPVGSPLSLECTVEGTSNPNLYWYRQAAGRGLQLLFYSVGIGQISSEVPQNLSASRPQDRQFILSSKKLLLSDSGFYLCAWAVRGRETQYFGPGTRLLVL.

The genes are TRBV4-3 and TRBJ1-3, with D tentatively TRBD1 (6 bases). CDR1 is LGHNA, CDR2 YSLEER, per germline. The CDR3 is 15 amino acids. The V gene lost 4 bases and the J gene lost 4 bases, with 14 bases spanning the gap. The CDR3 spells CASSRGEGGGNTIYF. The CDR3 DNA is TGCGCCAGCAGCCGAGGGGAGGGGGGGGGAAACACCATATATTTT.

The chain links TRBV9 to TRBJ1-2; D possibly corresponds to TRBD1 (5 bases). The V gene's germline CDR1 is SGDLS and CDR2 YYNGEE. This CDR3 contains 15 residues. Trimming left V 0 bases short and J 0 bases short, with 9 bases between. CDR3 sequence: CASSVAQGSNYGYTF. CDR3 DNA: TGTGCCAGCAGCGTAGCCCAGGGATCTAACTATGGCTACACCTTC.

The V gene is TRBV7-6, the J gene TRBJ1-1; D is perhaps TRBD1 (6 bases). The CDR3 extends over 14 amino acids. Germline values: CDR1 SGHVS, CDR2 FNYEAQ. Trimming shortened V by 5 bases and J by 1 base, and 11 bases separated the two germline ends. The CDR3 protein is CASSRSGQNTEAFF. CDR3 nucleotide sequence: TGTGCCAGCAGCCGTTCGGGACAGAACACTGAAGCTTTCTTT.

The chain couples TRBV29-1 to TRBJ1-1, with TRBD1 matching 10 bases. J gave up 5 bases and V 6 bases, and 3 bases lay outside the gene matches. Germline CDR1 is SQVTM and CDR2 is ANQGSEA. This CDR3 region has 12 residues. CDR3 in amino acids: CSVGTGDTEAFF. CDR3 bases: TGCAGCGTCGGGACAGGGGATACTGAAGCTTTCTTT. The full variable domain, in which reference TRBV29-1 and TRBJ1-1 provide the parts outside the CDR3, is SAVISQKPSRDICQRGTSLTIQCQVDSQVTMMFWYRQQPGQSLTLIATANQGSEATYESGFVIDKFPISRPNLTFSTLTVSNMSPEDSSIYLCSVGTGDTEAFFGQGTRLTVV.

The chain uses TRBV18 and TRBJ2-2; the D gene is possibly TRBD1 (5 bases). CDR3 size: 16 residues. V dropped 3 bases and J dropped 4 bases, with 15 bases sitting between them. Germline V lookup: CDR1 KGHSH, CDR2 LQKENI. Written as DNA, the CDR3 is TGTGCCAGCTCACCTACAGGTTTCGACCTCACCGGGGAGCTGTTTTTT. Amino acids: CASSPTGFDLTGELFF.

Only one count was recorded for this clone. J is TRBJ1-2 and V is TRBV7-9; 7 positions match TRBD1. CDR1 and CDR2 (germline): SEHNR, FQNEAQ (reference sequence). J gave up 5 bases and V 5 bases, and 11 bases lay outside the gene matches. The CDR3 runs to 15 residues. The CDR3: CASSAGTVSFYGYTF. The CDR3 DNA follows: TGTGCCAGCAGCGCTGGGACAGTTAGTTTTTATGGCTACACCTTC.